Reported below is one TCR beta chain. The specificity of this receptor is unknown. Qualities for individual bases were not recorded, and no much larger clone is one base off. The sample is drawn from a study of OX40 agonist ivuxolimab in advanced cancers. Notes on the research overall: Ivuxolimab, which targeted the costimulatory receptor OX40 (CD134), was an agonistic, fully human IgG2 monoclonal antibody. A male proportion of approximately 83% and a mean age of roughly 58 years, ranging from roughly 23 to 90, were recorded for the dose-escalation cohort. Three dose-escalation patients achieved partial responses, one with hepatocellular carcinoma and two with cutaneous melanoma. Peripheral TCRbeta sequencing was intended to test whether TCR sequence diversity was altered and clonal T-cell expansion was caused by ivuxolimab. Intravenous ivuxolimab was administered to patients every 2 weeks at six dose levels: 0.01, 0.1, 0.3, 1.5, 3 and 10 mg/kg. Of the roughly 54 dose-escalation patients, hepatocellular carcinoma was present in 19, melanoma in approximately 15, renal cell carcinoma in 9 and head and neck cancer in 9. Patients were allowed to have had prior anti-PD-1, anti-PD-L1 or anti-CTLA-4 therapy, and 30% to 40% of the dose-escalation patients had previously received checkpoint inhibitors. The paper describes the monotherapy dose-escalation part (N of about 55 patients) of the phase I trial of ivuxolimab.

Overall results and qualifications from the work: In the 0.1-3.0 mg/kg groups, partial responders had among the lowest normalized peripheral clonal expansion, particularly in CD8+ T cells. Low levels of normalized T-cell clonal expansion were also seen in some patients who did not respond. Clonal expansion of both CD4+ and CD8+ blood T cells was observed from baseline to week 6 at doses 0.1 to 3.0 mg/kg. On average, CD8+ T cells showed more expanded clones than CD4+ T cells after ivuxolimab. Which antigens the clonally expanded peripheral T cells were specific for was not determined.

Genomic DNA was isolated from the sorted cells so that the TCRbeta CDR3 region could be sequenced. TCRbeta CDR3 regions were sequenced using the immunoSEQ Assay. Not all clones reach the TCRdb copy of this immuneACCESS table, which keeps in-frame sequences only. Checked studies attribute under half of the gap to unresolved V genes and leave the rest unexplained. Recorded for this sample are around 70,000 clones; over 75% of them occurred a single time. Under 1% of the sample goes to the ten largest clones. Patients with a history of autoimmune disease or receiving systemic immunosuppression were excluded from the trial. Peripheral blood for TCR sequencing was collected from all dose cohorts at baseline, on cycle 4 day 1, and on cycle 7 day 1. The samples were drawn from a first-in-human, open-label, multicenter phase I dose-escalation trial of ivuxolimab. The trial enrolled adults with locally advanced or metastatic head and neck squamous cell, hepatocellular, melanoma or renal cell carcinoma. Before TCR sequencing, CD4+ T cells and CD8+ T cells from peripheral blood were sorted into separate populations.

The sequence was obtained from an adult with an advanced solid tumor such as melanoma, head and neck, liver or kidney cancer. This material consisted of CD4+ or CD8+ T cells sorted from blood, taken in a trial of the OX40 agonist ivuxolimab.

At the DNA level, the sequence is TGCGCCAGCAGCCAGGGACATCCCATCGTCACCGGGGAGCTGTTTTTT. Protein translation: CASSQGHPIVTGELFF. The sequence joins TRBV4-1 to TRBJ2-2; the D region possibly corresponds to TRBD1 (6 bases align). V lost 3 bases and J lost 4 bases; the stretch between them is 15 bases long. CDR1 and CDR2 are drawn from the germline V gene: MGHRA, YSYEKL. Reading from cysteine to phenylalanine, the CDR3 counts 16 amino acids. Here the CDR3 DNA is all that survives: 48 bases in frame from base 1.